These 31 T cell receptor beta chains were sequenced from one sample in a study of T cells generated in artificial thymic organoids. Artificial thymic organoids aggregated human hematopoietic stem and progenitor cells with human DLL1-expressing MS5 murine stromal cells. Organoids were seeded with FACS-purified CD34+CD3- stem and progenitor cells depleted of residual T cells. Separate semi-nested PCRs amplified TCRalpha and TCRbeta libraries using constant-region reverse primers in TRAC or TRBC. TCRdb recomputed calls from the 5' RACE reads with MiXCR, one row per CDR3 protein. The data contain several thousand distinct CDR3 sequences, under 30% of them singletons. These receptors have no known antigen. The sample consisted of naive CD8+ T cells grown in artificial thymic organoids from cord blood stem and progenitor cells. Specified subset: CD3+TCRalphabeta+CD8SP T cells; for blood, CD45RO-CCR7+ naive CD8+ T cells. Receptors were obtained from a human donor who gave cord blood stem cells for thymic organoid culture, a cardiac surgery patient who gave postnatal thymus, or a blood donor (not recorded which).

This clonotype is medium-sized within its sample. The chain carries TRBV20-1 and TRBJ2-7; a weak D match, TRBD2 (5 bases). CDR1 is DFQATT, CDR2 SNEGSKA, per germline (reference sequence). Trimming took 6 bases from V and 0 from J, leaving 12 bases between them. The CDR3 covers 13 residues. The CDR3 sequence is CSAHRGFSYEQYF. As DNA, the CDR3 is TGCAGTGCCCACCGGGGATTCTCCTACGAGCAGTACTTC.

This clonotype has more than one count but fewer than ten. The chain employs TRBV28 and TRBJ1-2, with D maybe TRBD1 (6 bases). V lost 1 base and J lost 4, with 13 bases in between. Germline-derived CDR1 and CDR2 are MDHEN and SYDVKM. The CDR3 is made up of 15 amino acids. The CDR3 nucleotides are TGTGCCAGCAGTTTATCAGGGGAGGATAGCTATGGCTACACCTTC. This sequence encodes CASSLSGEDSYGYTF.

This chain uses TRBV12-5 with TRBJ1-2; tentatively, D is TRBD1 (6 bases). Germline-derived CDR1 and CDR2 are LGHNT and FRNRAP. Trimming cost V 6 bases and J 2 bases, with 16 bases left between them. CDR3 length equals 15 residues. CDR3 nucleotide sequence: TGTGCTAGTGGCTCCAACAGGGCCCACAACTATGGCTACACCTTC. It codes for CASGSNRAHNYGYTF.

This clonotype was observed a handful of times. The chain uses TRBV5-1 and TRBJ2-1; TRBD1 aligns across 7 bases. The germline V gene encodes CDR1 SGHRS and CDR2 YFSETQ. After removal of 0 bases from V and 7 bases from J, the junction contained 1 base not matched to a gene. The CDR3 is 13 amino acids. CDR3 sequence (DNA): TGCGCCAGCAGCTTGGAGGGGGCGAATGAGCAGTTCTTC. The encoded protein is CASSLEGANEQFF.

This clonotype was recorded once. The chain links TRBV11-2 to TRBJ2-7; 9 bases are a match to TRBD1. The CDR3 covers 13 residues. Germline CDR1 is SGHAT and CDR2 is FQNNGV. J was trimmed by 2 bases and V by 10 bases; bases with no gene match: 6. The CDR3 spells CAIDRGFPYEQYF. CDR3 bases: TGTGCCATCGACAGGGGGTTCCCCTACGAGCAGTACTTC.

This clonotype is judged medium-sized. The rearrangement joins TRBV28 to TRBJ2-7; TRBD1 matches 8 bases. J gave up 0 bases and V 5 bases, and 3 bases lay outside the gene matches. The CDR3 totals 14 residues. Germline CDR1 and CDR2: MDHEN and SYDVKM. CDR3 residues: CASSPGTGSYEQYF. DNA of the CDR3: TGTGCCAGCAGTCCCGGGACAGGCTCCTACGAGCAGTACTTC. Supplemented by reference TRBV28 and TRBJ2-7, the full variable domain reads DVKVTQSSRYLVKRTGEKVFLECVQDMDHENMFWYRQDPGLGLRLIYFSYDVKMKEKGDIPEGYSVSREKKERFSLILESASTNQTSMYLCASSPGTGSYEQYFGPGTRLTVT.

This clonotype was seen only a few times. The chain joins TRBV12-3 or TRBV12-4 to TRBJ2-5, with 10 bases that match TRBD1. After removal of 5 bases from V and 5 bases from J, the junction contained 17 bases not matched to a gene. There are 18 residues in the CDR3. In DNA, the CDR3 is TGTGCCAGCAGTCCCGGGACAGGGGTGCCACACGAGGGGGAGACCCAGTACTTC. Its translation is CASSPGTGVPHEGETQYF.

This clonotype is medium-sized by share. V usage is TRBV20-1 and J usage is TRBJ1-5; a possible D gene is TRBD1 (6 bases). Germline CDR1 DFQATT, CDR2 SNEGSKA (reference sequence). The CDR3 runs to 12 residues. Trimming left V 4 bases short and J 5 bases short, with 9 bases between. The CDR3 is CSANRAYQPQHF. CDR3 in DNA: TGCAGTGCTAACAGGGCCTATCAGCCCCAGCATTTT.

This clonotype was counted between two and nine times. The chain is built from TRBV27 and TRBJ1-2; D gene uncertain. The CDR3 contains 15 residues. The germline V and J ends were trimmed by 5 bases and 4 bases, with 17 bases remaining between them. CDR1 and CDR2 from the germline V gene are MNHEY and SMNVEV (reference sequence). The CDR3 is CASSLVHRCLYGYTF. CDR3 DNA sequence: TGTGCCAGCAGTCTCGTCCACCGGTGCCTCTATGGCTACACCTTC.

The chain recombines TRBV10-3 with TRBJ2-2; TRBD1 or TRBD2 may be the D gene (5 bases each). The CDR3 consists of 13 residues. V lost 7 bases to trimming and J lost 0 bases, with 6 bases between them. Germline CDR1 and CDR2: ENHRY and SYGVKD. CDR3 nucleotide sequence: TGTGCCATCATGGGACCGAACACCGGGGAGCTGTTTTTT. It codes for CAIMGPNTGELFF.

The chain has TRBV7-9 and TRBJ1-3; D may be TRBD1 (5 bases). The CDR3 extends over 13 amino acids. Per germline, CDR1 SEHNR and CDR2 FQNEAQ (reference sequence). Trimming removed 2 bases from V and 10 bases from J, with 12 bases in between. CDR3 residues: CASSLHRSMTIYF. The CDR3 DNA reads as TGTGCCAGCAGCTTACACAGGAGTATGACCATATATTTT.

This chain uses TRBV6-2 or TRBV6-3 with TRBJ2-7, with TRBD1 identical over 9 bases. V dropped 6 bases and J dropped 6; count of bases not matched to a gene: 12. Germline CDR1 MNHEY, CDR2 SVGEGT. The CDR3 length is 15 residues. CDR3: CASRNRDRETCEQYF. The CDR3 DNA sequence: TGTGCCAGCAGAAACCGGGACAGGGAGACCTGCGAGCAGTACTTC.

J is TRBJ2-3 and V is TRBV4-1; perhaps TRBD2 as D (7 bases). The CDR3 covers 17 residues. Trimming cost V 3 bases and J 3 bases, with 19 bases left between them. Germline CDR1 MGHRA, CDR2 YSYEKL. CDR3 region: CASSHGLGGGGTDTQYF. The DNA for the CDR3 is TGCGCCAGCAGCCACGGTCTAGGGGGGGGCGGAACAGATACGCAGTATTTT.

Judged by abundance, this clonotype is medium-sized. The chain recombines TRBV2 with TRBJ1-5; D is unclear. CDR3 length: 13 residues. Germline loops: CDR1 SNHLY, CDR2 FYNNEI. Deletions cut 3 bases from V and 7 bases from J, with 10 bases between. The CDR3 is CASSDPTVQPQHF. The CDR3 DNA is TGTGCCAGCAGTGACCCGACGGTACAGCCCCAGCATTTT.

The rearrangement joins TRBV28 to TRBJ1-4; 10 nucleotides align to TRBD1. The CDR3 runs 15 residues. Germline CDR1 reads MDHEN; CDR2 reads SYDVKM. The V gene end was trimmed by 0 bases and the J gene end by 8 bases; junction bases not matched to a gene: 3. The CDR3 loop reads CASSLWTGGDEKLFF. CDR3 bases: TGTGCCAGCAGTTTATGGACAGGGGGCGACGAAAAACTGTTTTTT.

Regarding this clonotype: A much larger clone lies a single base off, so this may be a read error. This CDR3 fails to terminate in the conserved phenylalanine or tryptophan, so it likely reflects a read error. The chain links TRBV18 to TRBJ2-7; D is possibly TRBD1 (6 bases). V lost 3 bases and J lost 2, with 11 bases in between. The CDR3 has 14 residues. The germline V gene has CDR1 KGHSH and CDR2 LQKENI. The CDR3 DNA sequence: TGTGCCAGCTCACCGTGGGGGCCCCCCTACGAGCAGTACCTC. Translation: CASSPWGPPYEQYL.

This clonotype was seen only a few times. The CDR3 nucleotides read TGTGCCTGGAGTGTACACCTAATGTCTAACTATGGCTACACCTTC. Protein: CAWSVHLMSNYGYTF. The chain carries TRBV30 and TRBJ1-2; D gene ambiguous. V lost 0 bases and J lost 0, with 11 bases in between. This CDR3 comprises 15 residues. Looked up from germline, CDR1 is GTSNPN and CDR2 is SVGIG (reference sequence).

This clonotype was detected only a few times. The chain joins TRBV4-3 to TRBJ2-7; D is tentatively TRBD1 or TRBD2 (5 bases each). Trimming pared 4 bases from V and 7 bases from J, leaving 23 bases between. The CDR3 consists of 16 residues. In germline, CDR1 is LGHNA, CDR2 YSLEER. The CDR3 reads CASSPEETAAFWEQYF. The CDR3 DNA is TGCGCCAGCAGCCCCGAAGAGACAGCGGCCTTCTGGGAGCAGTACTTC.

This clonotype is medium-sized (0.01 to 0.1%) within its sample. The rearrangement uses TRBV4-1 and TRBJ1-1, with D unresolved. The CDR3 covers 16 residues. Deletions cut 4 bases from V and 1 base from J, with 16 bases between. CDR1 MGHRA and CDR2 YSYEKL come from the germline V gene. For the CDR3, the DNA is TGCGCCAGCAGCCGGTCAAGATGGGAGAGGAACACTGAAGCTTTCTTT. This gives the protein CASSRSRWERNTEAFF.

The J gene is TRBJ1-6, the V gene TRBV30; D call uncertain. From germline, CDR1 is GTSNPN and CDR2 SVGIG (reference sequence). Trimming removed 3 bases from V and 8 bases from J, with 11 bases in between. This CDR3 has 13 residues. The CDR3 DNA reads as TGTGCCTGGAGAGGGAGTCGGCATTCACCCCTCCACTTT. Translation gives CAWRGSRHSPLHF.

This clonotype turned up a few times. The genes are TRBV4-2 and TRBJ1-1, with a tentative D call TRBD1 (5 bases). This CDR3 is built from 14 residues. Per the germline V gene, CDR1 is LGHNA and CDR2 is YNFKEQ. The V and J ends lost 1 base and 1 base respectively, with 7 bases between them. For the CDR3, the DNA is TGTGCCAGCAGCCAAGGGGGGGGGAACACTGAAGCTTTCTTT. This gives the protein CASSQGGGNTEAFF.

V and J are TRBV6-4 and TRBJ2-7; 10 nucleotides agree with TRBD1. After removal of 6 bases from V and 5 bases from J, the junction contained 7 bases not matched to a gene. Looked up from germline, CDR1 is MRHNA and CDR2 is SNTAGT. The CDR3 extends over 14 amino acids. CDR3 sequence: CASSAGQGFHEQYF. The CDR3 DNA reads TGTGCCAGCAGCGCGGGACAGGGGTTCCACGAGCAGTACTTC.

Only a few counts were recorded for this clonotype. The chain uses TRBV7-2 and TRBJ2-2; no clear D gene. V lost 2 bases and J lost 0, with 7 bases in between. This CDR3 spans 15 amino acids. Looked up from germline, CDR1 is SGHTA and CDR2 is FQGNSA. The CDR3 loop reads CASSLIASNTGELFF. In nucleotides, the CDR3 is TGTGCCAGCAGCTTAATAGCTTCGAACACCGGGGAGCTGTTTTTT.

In its sample, this clonotype was seen a few times. CDR3: CSARDLGQVNEQFF. DNA of the CDR3: TGCAGTGCTAGAGATCTCGGCCAGGTCAATGAGCAGTTCTTC. The rearrangement links TRBV20-1 to TRBJ2-1; D gene uncertain. CDR3 length: 14 amino acids. V gave up 0 bases and J gave up 6 bases, with 12 bases separating them. Germline assignment: CDR1 DFQATT and CDR2 SNEGSKA (reference sequence).

The chain is built from TRBV12-3 or TRBV12-4 and TRBJ2-2; D is uncertain. The germline V and J ends were trimmed by 2 bases and 7 bases, with 23 bases remaining between them. This CDR3 region has 18 residues. This CDR3 is CASSLSLCQIQRNGELFF. In DNA, the CDR3 is TGTGCCAGCAGTTTATCCCTGTGCCAGATCCAACGGAACGGGGAGCTGTTTTTT.

The chain carries TRBV12-3 or TRBV12-4 and TRBJ1-1, with D possibly being TRBD1 (5 bases). V lost 6 bases and J lost 5, with 16 bases in between. This CDR3 is 14 amino acids long. Here the CDR3 DNA reads TGTGCCAGCAGACGACAGAGGGCGAGGACTGAAGCTTTCTTT. This gives the protein CASRRQRARTEAFF.

A word on this clonotype: Being one base from a much bigger clone, this may be a read error. The V call is TRBV6-5, the J call TRBJ1-1; D unresolved. Germline V gene data show CDR1 as MNHEY and CDR2 as SVGAGI. The CDR3 loop spans 13 amino acids. The CDR3: CAGSRLRDTEAFF. CDR3 sequence (DNA): TGTGCCGGCAGCCGCCTAAGGGACACTGAAGCTTTCTTT.

By its share, this clonotype is medium-sized. The chain couples TRBV7-4 to TRBJ1-2, with 8 nucleotides matching TRBD1. The CDR3 length is 13 residues. In germline, CDR1 is SGHVT, CDR2 SQSDAQ. The ends lost 4 bases at V and 9 bases at J; junction bases unmatched: 7. The CDR3: CASSSMTGESYTF. The CDR3 DNA reads TGTGCCAGCAGCTCTATGACAGGGGAGAGCTACACCTTC.

This clonotype is classed as medium-sized. The gene calls are TRBV18 and TRBJ2-5; no reliable D call. From germline, CDR1 is KGHSH and CDR2 LQKENI. This CDR3 contains 11 residues. Trimming pared 1 base from V and 4 bases from J, leaving 1 base between. CDR3 nucleotide sequence: TGTGCCAGCTCACCACTAGAGACCCAGTACTTC. Translating it yields CASSPLETQYF.

This clonotype showed up just a few times. The chain employs TRBV10-3 and TRBJ2-7, with 11 positions matching TRBD1. Germline assignment: CDR1 ENHRY and CDR2 SYGVKD. The V segment lost 11 bases and the J segment 3 bases; nucleotides outside the gene matches: 9. The CDR3 sequence is 14 residues long. The CDR3 here is CAAGLGQGGYEQYF. CDR3 sequence (DNA): TGTGCCGCCGGGCTGGGACAGGGGGGCTACGAGCAGTACTTC.

This clonotype turned up a few times. V is TRBV15 and J is TRBJ1-2; 9 bases match TRBD1. The CDR3 spans 13 residues. Germline V gene sequence: CDR1 LNHNV, CDR2 YYDKDF (reference sequence). With V trimmed by 1 base and J by 8 bases, 2 bases remained unmatched. As DNA, the CDR3 is TGTGCCACCAGCAGAGGGACAGGGGAAGGCTACACCTTC. Amino acids: CATSRGTGEGYTF.